A selection of T cell receptor beta chains follows, all from one sample in a study of CD8 T cells in ankylosing spondylitis. TCRdb used MiXCR to reprocess the 5' RACE reads, holding one entry per CDR3 protein. The data show about 390,000 distinct CDR3 sequences, about 22% seen once. The sequenced sample was blood, either unsorted or a sorted T cell fraction (not recorded which). These receptors all stem from a male donor with ankylosing spondylitis. The CDR3 runs from the conserved cysteine through the conserved F or W. A D gene is named only where the DNA matches it firmly.

D,J,V,CDR3
TRBD1,TRBJ1-1,TRBV20-1,CSAQTGGKTEAFF
TRBD2,TRBJ2-3,TRBV20-1,CSATSGRAVTDTQYF
-,TRBJ1-1,TRBV12-3/TRBV12-4,CASSLSGCTEAFF
-,TRBJ2-3,TRBV24-1,CATSGAGPQVDTQYF
-,TRBJ2-1,TRBV20-1,CSAREFPGATYNEQFF
-,TRBJ2-5,TRBV12-3/TRBV12-4,CASSLPGETQYF
-,TRBJ1-5,TRBV6-2/TRBV6-3,CAIQGAGRQPQHF
TRBD1,TRBJ2-4,TRBV24-1,CATSRTGEGNIQYF
-,TRBJ2-7,TRBV29-1,CSRGGDSYEQYF
-,TRBJ2-2,TRBV12-3/TRBV12-4,CASSQIYRAQYTGELFF
-,TRBJ2-5,TRBV7-3,CASSLHSSAETQYF
-,TRBJ2-1,TRBV29-1,CSVGTRYNEQFF
TRBD2,TRBJ2-2,TRBV7-3,CASSAGGPRELFF
-,TRBJ2-7,TRBV2,CASREQGGPSYEQYF
-,TRBJ2-3,TRBV9,CASSEGGRVLDTQYF
TRBD2,TRBJ2-3,TRBV6-4,CATRSLAGSDTQYF
-,TRBJ2-7,TRBV28,CASSSGNYEQYF
-,TRBJ1-2,TRBV15,CATSRDQGPYGYTF
TRBD2,TRBJ2-1,TRBV9,CASSPRSGGATGFNEQFF
-,TRBJ2-5,TRBV6-5,CASSYGGQGETQYF
-,TRBJ1-4,TRBV4-3,CASSQVGRKNEKLFF
-,TRBJ1-5,TRBV6-1,CASSPVPRTVSQPQHF
-,TRBJ2-7,TRBV7-2,CASSLSSGYEQYF